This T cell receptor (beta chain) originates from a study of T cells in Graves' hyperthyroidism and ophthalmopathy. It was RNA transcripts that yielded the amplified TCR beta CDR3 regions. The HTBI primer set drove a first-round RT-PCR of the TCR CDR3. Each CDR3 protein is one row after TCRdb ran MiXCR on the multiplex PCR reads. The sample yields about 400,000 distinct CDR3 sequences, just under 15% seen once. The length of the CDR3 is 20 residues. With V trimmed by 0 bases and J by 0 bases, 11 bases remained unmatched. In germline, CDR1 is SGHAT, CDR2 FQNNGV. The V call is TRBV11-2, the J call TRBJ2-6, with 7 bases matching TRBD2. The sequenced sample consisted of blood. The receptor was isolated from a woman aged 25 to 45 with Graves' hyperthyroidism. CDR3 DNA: TGTGCCAGCAGCTTAGATCGGGGAGGGAAGGGGACCTCTGGGGCCAACGTCCTGACTTTC. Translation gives CASSLDRGGKGTSGANVLTF.